The 2 T cell receptor beta chains presented below share a single source sample, sequenced in a study of beta chain features in type 1 diabetes. Every bit of the isolated RNA underwent reverse transcription, so sequencing read expressed TCRB transcripts. Sequencing used immunoSEQ multiplex PCR; TCRdb keeps in-frame clones, though not all of them. The table has roughly 250,000 clones, around 21% seen once; the top ten hold about 0.027%. Notes on the study in general: Shortening of TCRB CDR3s, moderate but significant, appeared in all four CD4+ subsets of Type 1 diabetes patients.

No antigen has been assigned to these receptors. Sequencing used naive CD4+ T cells from blood. The receptors originated from a woman aged 40-49 years with type 1 diabetes.

This clone was recorded a few times. The chain carries TRBV25-1 and TRBJ1-5; TRBD1 agrees at 9 bases. Germline lookup yields CDR1 MGHDK and CDR2 SYGVNS. CDR3 length equals 14 residues. V shed 4 bases, J shed 4 bases, and the junction held 2 bases outside the gene matches. CDR3 amino acids: CASSAGQGNQPQHF. The CDR3 DNA follows: TGTGCCAGCAGTGCGGGACAGGGAAATCAGCCCCAGCATTTT.

The rearrangement joins TRBV4-1 to TRBJ1-6, with a possible D match to TRBD1 (6 bases). This CDR3 comprises 14 residues. From germline, CDR1 is MGHRA and CDR2 YSYEKL. V lost 2 bases to trimming and J lost 7 bases, with 9 bases between them. CDR3 region: CASSQMQGNSPLHF. The CDR3 DNA follows: TGCGCCAGCAGCCAAATGCAGGGGAATTCACCCCTCCACTTT.